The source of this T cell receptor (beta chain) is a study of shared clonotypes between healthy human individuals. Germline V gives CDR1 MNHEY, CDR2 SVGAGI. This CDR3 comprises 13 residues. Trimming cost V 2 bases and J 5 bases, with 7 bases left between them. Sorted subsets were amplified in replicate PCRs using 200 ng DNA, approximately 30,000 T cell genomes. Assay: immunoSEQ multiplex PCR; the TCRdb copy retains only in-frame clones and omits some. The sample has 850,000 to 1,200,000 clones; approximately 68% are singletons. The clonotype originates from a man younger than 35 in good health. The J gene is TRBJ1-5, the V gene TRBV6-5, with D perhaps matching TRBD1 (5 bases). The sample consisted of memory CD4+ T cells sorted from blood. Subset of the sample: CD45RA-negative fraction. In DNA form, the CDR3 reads TGTGCCAGCAGTTACAGGGACGATCAGCCCCAGCATTTT. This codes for CASSYRDDQPQHF.